This TCR beta chain was observed in a study of cytomegalovirus exposure and HLA in healthy donors. Donors came from a validation cohort of 90 to 150 subjects, distinct from the first 666-subject cohort. Assay used: immunoSEQ multiplex PCR; TCRdb lists only in-frame clones, some missing. The sample records under 95,000 clones, approximately 91% being singletons. V lost 5 bases to trimming and J lost 6 bases, with 21 bases between them. The germline gives CDR1 ENHRY, CDR2 SYGVKD. CDR3 length: 16 amino acids. The material sequenced was PBMCs. The TCR comes from a man aged 25 to 40 in good health and CMV-seronegative. The rearrangement joins TRBV10-3 to TRBJ2-3; tentatively, D is TRBD2 (6 bases). The DNA for the CDR3 is TGTGCCATCAGTTTGTACCGCGGGGCCGTCCCGGATACGCAGTATTTT. The encoded protein is CAISLYRGAVPDTQYF.